One sample yielded the 5 T cell receptor beta chains listed below, sequenced in a study of OX40 agonist ivuxolimab in advanced cancers. Some clones are missing from TCRdb's copy, which holds only in-frame ones; the method was immunoSEQ multiplex PCR. The sample includes tens of thousands of clones, around 80% of them seen just once. Source: CD4+ or CD8+ T cells sorted from blood, taken in a trial of the OX40 agonist ivuxolimab. Receptor source: an adult with an advanced solid tumor such as melanoma, head and neck, liver or kidney cancer.

This chain uses TRBV5-1 with TRBJ2-5; weak D call: TRBD2 (6 bases). Looked up from germline, CDR1 is SGHRS and CDR2 is YFSETQ. Trimming removed 0 bases from V and 3 bases from J, with 12 bases in between. CDR3 size: 15 residues. The CDR3 protein is CASSLAGSPKETQYF. The CDR3 DNA sequence: TGCGCCAGCAGCTTGGCCGGGAGCCCAAAAGAGACCCAGTACTTC. The full variable domain, with the rest looked up from reference TRBV5-1 and TRBJ2-5, is KAGVTQTPRYLIKTRGQQVTLSCSPISGHRSVSWYQQTPGQGLQFLFEYFSETQRNKGNFPGRFSGRQFSNSRSEMNVSTLELGDSALYLCASSLAGSPKETQYFGPGTRLLVL.

This clone has only a few counts. The CDR3 sequence: CASSKFSAGTDTQYF. CDR3 coding DNA: TGTGCCAGTAGTAAGTTCTCAGCAGGCACAGATACGCAGTATTTT. The chain links TRBV19 to TRBJ2-3; D is ambiguous. Trimming removed 4 bases at V and 1 base at J, with 12 bases between. The CDR3 covers 15 residues. Germline lookup yields CDR1 LNHDA and CDR2 SQIVND (reference sequence).

This clone was recorded only once. The rearrangement links TRBV7-2 to TRBJ2-5; a weak D match, TRBD2 (6 bases). Trimming removed 2 bases at V and 5 bases at J, with 12 bases between. This CDR3 region has 14 residues. Germline CDR1 SGHTA, CDR2 FQGNSA. The chain's CDR3 is CASSLYGGRETQYF. CDR3 sequence (DNA): TGTGCCAGCAGCTTATACGGGGGACGGGAGACCCAGTACTTC.

A remark on this clone: One junction end does not reproduce the germline sequence, and a read error may be involved. The chain uses TRBV7-9 and TRBJ2-3, with a possible D match to TRBD2 (5 bases). The length of the CDR3 is 11 residues. Germline V gene data show CDR1 as SEHNR and CDR2 as FQNEAQ (reference sequence). CDR3 sequence reads: CASSSEPRGLF. CDR3 DNA sequence: TGTGCCAGCAGCTCTGAGCCCCGCGGACTTTTT.

In its sample, this clone was seen once. The chain is built from TRBV4-3 and TRBJ1-5; perhaps TRBD1 as D (5 bases). Germline V CDR1 and CDR2: LGHNA, YSLEER. V lost 0 bases to trimming and J lost 7 bases, with 10 bases between them. CDR3 length: 14 amino acids. The CDR3 DNA is TGCGCCAGCAGCCAAGATACAGGTAGACAGCCCCAGCATTTT. This encodes CASSQDTGRQPQHF.